Shown below are 27 T cell receptor beta chains from a single sample sequenced in a study of blood T cell repertoires in COVID-19. Libraries were prepared by immunoSEQ multiplex PCR; TCRdb keeps only in-frame clonotypes and omits some of them. The table includes around 150,000 clones, 86% detected once. The sample was peripheral blood. The receptors were sampled from a man in his 60s with acute or convalescent COVID-19.

The chain combines TRBV28 with TRBJ1-5, with D possibly being TRBD1 (6 bases). With 5 bases removed from V and 0 bases from J, the gap between germline ends came to 14 bases. The CDR3 consists of 16 residues. Germline V gives CDR1 MDHEN, CDR2 SYDVKM. The CDR3 sequence: CASSPATGISNQPQHF. The DNA for the CDR3 is TGTGCCAGCAGTCCGGCGACAGGTATTAGCAATCAGCCCCAGCATTTT.

The rearrangement joins TRBV5-1 to TRBJ2-2; D possibly corresponds to TRBD2 (6 bases). The CDR3 has 16 amino acids. Germline V gene sequence: CDR1 SGHRS, CDR2 YFSETQ. V lost 2 bases to trimming and J lost 13 bases, with 24 bases between them. The DNA of the CDR3 is TGCGCCAGCAGCTTCCGGGACTTCCCGACCTCTCGGCTGCTGTTTTTT. Translating gives CASSFRDFPTSRLLFF.

The rearrangement uses TRBV30 and TRBJ1-5; TRBD1 matches at 7 bases. J lost 3 bases, V lost 1 base, and 3 bases had no gene match. The CDR3 is 14 amino acids. CDR1 GTSNPN and CDR2 SVGIG come from the germline V gene (reference sequence). In nucleotides, the CDR3 is TGTGCCTGGAGTGGGGGACAGCTCAATCAGCCCCAGCATTTT. The encoded protein is CAWSGGQLNQPQHF.

The gene calls are TRBV2 and TRBJ2-4, with D possibly matching TRBD1 (5 bases). The germline V gene has CDR1 SNHLY and CDR2 FYNNEI. Trimming removed 6 bases from V and 5 bases from J, with 11 bases in between. The CDR3 runs to 13 residues. CDR3 sequence (DNA): TGTGCCAGCAGGGTCAGGGCGGAAAACATTCAGTACTTC. Its translation is CASRVRAENIQYF. Variable domain in full (rest from reference TRBV2 and TRBJ2-4): EPEVTQTPSHQVTQMGQEVILRCVPISNHLYFYWYRQILGQKVEFLVSFYNNEISEKSEIFDDQFSVERPDGSNFTLKIRSTKLEDSAMYFCASRVRAENIQYFGAGTRLSVL.

The chain combines TRBV11-2 with TRBJ2-2, with no clear D. Germline V gives CDR1 SGHAT, CDR2 FQNNGV. V lost 1 base, J lost 4 bases, and 13 bases lay in between. This CDR3 has 16 amino acids. CDR3 in amino acids: CASSLGARRGTGELFF. For the CDR3, the DNA is TGTGCCAGCAGCTTAGGCGCGCGGCGTGGCACCGGGGAGCTGTTTTTT.

The chain recombines TRBV5-1 with TRBJ2-5; 10 bases are shared with TRBD1. V trimming: 5 bases; J trimming: 4 bases; junction bases outside the gene matches: 8. This CDR3 has 15 amino acids. Germline assignment: CDR1 SGHRS and CDR2 YFSETQ. The CDR3 DNA follows: TGCGCCAGCAGATACGGGACAGGGGTGGGAGAGACCCAGTACTTC. Translation gives CASRYGTGVGETQYF. Using reference TRBV5-1 and TRBJ2-5 for the parts outside the CDR3, the full variable domain is KAGVTQTPRYLIKTRGQQVTLSCSPISGHRSVSWYQQTPGQGLQFLFEYFSETQRNKGNFPGRFSGRQFSNSRSEMNVSTLELGDSALYLCASRYGTGVGETQYFGPGTRLLVL.

The rearrangement links TRBV19 to TRBJ1-2, with TRBD1 identical over 7 bases. V lost 3 bases to trimming and J lost 4 bases; unmatched junction nucleotides: 5. This CDR3 has 14 residues. The germline gives CDR1 LNHDA, CDR2 SQIVND (reference sequence). CDR3 loop: CASSITGQIYGYTF. The CDR3 region has the DNA TGTGCCAGTAGTATCACGGGACAGATCTATGGCTACACCTTC.

V usage is TRBV15 and J usage is TRBJ2-1, with TRBD2 matching 8 bases. Trimming at V came to 3 bases and at J to 5 bases, leaving 9 bases not matched to a gene. The CDR3 is 16 residues long. Per germline, CDR1 LNHNV and CDR2 YYDKDF (reference sequence). The CDR3 sequence is CATSRPAREGNNEQFF. The DNA for the CDR3 is TGTGCCACCAGCAGGCCCGCCCGGGAGGGTAACAATGAGCAGTTCTTC.

This clone was counted between two and nine times. This chain connects TRBV6-5 to TRBJ1-2; D ambiguous. The CDR3 has 13 residues. Germline assignment: CDR1 MNHEY and CDR2 SVGAGI. The V gene lost 5 bases and the J gene lost 6 bases, with 13 bases spanning the gap. The CDR3 sequence is CASSPRPSDGYTF. For the CDR3, the DNA is TGTGCCAGCAGTCCCCGTCCCTCGGATGGCTACACCTTC.

This clone was detected many times. This chain joins TRBV27 and TRBJ2-3; 12 nucleotides line up with TRBD2. The V gene end was trimmed by 4 bases and the J gene end by 3 bases; junction bases not matched to a gene: 2. Per germline, CDR1 MNHEY and CDR2 SMNVEV (reference sequence). The CDR3 totals 15 residues. The CDR3 spells CASSSTSGSTDTQYF. In DNA, the CDR3 is TGTGCCAGCAGTTCGACTAGCGGGAGTACAGATACGCAGTATTTT.

The CDR3, as DNA: TGTGCCTGGGTGGGCGGGAACGTTAACACTGAAGCTTTCTTT. Its protein product is CAWVGGNVNTEAFF. The gene calls are TRBV30 and TRBJ1-1; D gene uncertain. The length of the CDR3 is 14 residues. Germline lookup yields CDR1 GTSNPN and CDR2 SVGIG (reference sequence). The V end lost 5 bases, the J end lost 2 bases, and 15 bases lay between the germline ends.

V usage is TRBV9 and J usage is TRBJ2-1, with D hard to call. The V gene's germline CDR1 is SGDLS and CDR2 YYNGEE. This CDR3 spans 16 amino acids. The V gene lost 0 bases and the J gene lost 0 bases, with 10 bases spanning the gap. CDR3 sequence reads: CASSVDGQSSYNEQFF. CDR3 sequence (DNA): TGTGCCAGCAGCGTAGATGGGCAAAGCTCCTACAATGAGCAGTTCTTC.

The gene calls are TRBV5-1 and TRBJ2-7; TRBD1 matches 7 bases. Germline V gene sequence: CDR1 SGHRS, CDR2 YFSETQ. The trim removed 0 bases at V and 3 bases at J, leaving 12 bases unmatched. The CDR3 sequence is 17 residues long. The CDR3 DNA reads as TGCGCCAGCAGCTTGGCCCCCCCCGGGACAGACGTCTACGAGCAGTACTTC. Its translation is CASSLAPPGTDVYEQYF.

Judged by abundance, this clone is medium-sized. The J gene is TRBJ2-1, the V gene TRBV7-7, with 8 bases fitting TRBD2. J lost 9 bases, V lost 5 bases, and 12 bases had no gene match. In germline, CDR1 is SSHAT, CDR2 FNYEAQ (reference sequence). The CDR3 has 15 residues. The CDR3 region has the DNA TGTGCCAGCAGCCCGAGTAGCGGGGCGGGAGGTGAGCAGTTCTTC. As protein: CASSPSSGAGGEQFF.

The V and J genes are TRBV11-2 and TRBJ1-6, with D tentatively TRBD1 (5 bases). Germline V lookup: CDR1 SGHAT, CDR2 FQNNGV. Trimming pared 0 bases from V and 7 bases from J, leaving 13 bases between. This CDR3 region has 16 residues. CDR3 in DNA: TGTGCCAGCAGCTTAGATCGTGCAGGGCGCAATTCACCCCTCCACTTT. Translated, it gives CASSLDRAGRNSPLHF.

This clone has more than one count but fewer than ten. The chain couples TRBV30 to TRBJ2-1; 8 nucleotides match TRBD1. Germline CDR1 is GTSNPN and CDR2 is SVGIG (reference sequence). V dropped 0 bases and J dropped 9; count of bases not matched to a gene: 1. This CDR3 has 12 residues. CDR3 nucleotide sequence: TGTGCCTGGAGTGTTGGGACAGGTGAGCAGTTCTTC. Encoded protein: CAWSVGTGEQFF.

This clone was recorded only once. The gene calls are TRBV11-2 and TRBJ2-7; TRBD2 is a possible D gene (5 bases). Trimming cost V 5 bases and J 6 bases, with 8 bases left between them. The CDR3 is made up of 11 amino acids. CDR1 SGHAT and CDR2 FQNNGV come from the germline V gene. The CDR3 DNA follows: TGTGCCAGCAGCCATACTAGCGAGCAGTACTTC. Protein: CASSHTSEQYF. The variable domain in full, with the rest retrieved from reference TRBV11-2 and TRBJ2-7, is EAGVAQSPRYKIIEKRQSVAFWCNPISGHATLYWYQQILGQGPKLLIQFQNNGVVDDSQLPKDRFSAERLKGVDSTLKIQPAKLEDSAVYLCASSHTSEQYFGPGTRLTVT.

This chain links TRBV7-8 with TRBJ1-5; tentatively, D is TRBD1 (5 bases). V lost 0 bases to trimming and J lost 2 bases, with 14 bases between them. There are 17 residues in the CDR3. Germline V gene sequence: CDR1 SGHVS, CDR2 FQNEAQ. CDR3 nucleotide sequence: TGTGCCAGCAGCTTAGCCCTGGTCCCGGGGGGCAATCAGCCCCAGCATTTT. As protein: CASSLALVPGGNQPQHF.

The chain carries TRBV7-3 and TRBJ2-2; TRBD2 agrees at 9 bases. This CDR3 has 18 amino acids. V trimming: 5 bases; J trimming: 2 bases; junction bases outside the gene matches: 12. CDR1 is SGHTA and CDR2 is FQGTGA in the germline V gene. DNA of the CDR3: TGTGCCAGCAGCCCGATCGGGGGCGGGAGGGATAACACCGGGGAGCTGTTTTTT. Amino acids: CASSPIGGGRDNTGELFF.

The V call is TRBV7-6, the J call TRBJ1-6; the match to TRBD1 covers 8 bases. From germline, CDR1 is SGHVS and CDR2 FNYEAQ. The V and J ends lost 2 bases and 5 bases, in that order; junction bases with no gene match: 5. This CDR3 has 16 amino acids. This CDR3 is CASSLSQGANNSPLHF. CDR3 DNA: TGTGCCAGCAGCTTATCCCAGGGGGCAAATAATTCACCCCTCCACTTT.

This sequence joins TRBV19 and TRBJ1-2; 10 bases fit TRBD1. CDR3 size: 14 residues. CDR1 is LNHDA and CDR2 is SQIVND in the germline V gene (reference sequence). With V trimmed by 4 bases and J by 8 bases, 7 bases remained unmatched. In DNA, the CDR3 is TGTGCCAGTAGTACCGGGACAGGGGAGGAGGGCTACACCTTC. Its translation is CASSTGTGEEGYTF.

The chain has TRBV5-4 and TRBJ2-1, with 11 bases aligning to TRBD2. V trimming: 4 bases; J trimming: 7 bases; junction bases outside the gene matches: 13. The CDR3 runs to 17 residues. From germline, CDR1 is SGHNT and CDR2 YYREEE (reference sequence). For the CDR3, the DNA is TGTGCCAGCAGCCCGCTTCAAACTAGCGGGAGAGCGAATGAGCAGTTCTTC. Amino acid sequence: CASSPLQTSGRANEQFF. Combining the CDR3 with reference TRBV5-4 and TRBJ2-1 gives the whole variable domain ETGVTQSPTHLIKTRGQQVTLRCSSQSGHNTVSWYQQALGQGPQFIFQYYREEENGRGNFPPRFSGLQFPNYSSELNVNALELDDSALYLCASSPLQTSGRANEQFFGPGTRLTVL.

The chain links TRBV29-1 to TRBJ1-5, with D perhaps TRBD1 (5 bases). In germline, CDR1 is SQVTM, CDR2 ANQGSEA. V lost 4 bases, J lost 3 bases, and 7 bases lay in between. The CDR3 consists of 12 residues. In nucleotides, the CDR3 is TGCAGCGTTGCGGACACCAATCAGCCCCAGCATTTT. It codes for CSVADTNQPQHF.

J is TRBJ1-5 and V is TRBV18; 10 bases are shared with TRBD1. The germline V gene has CDR1 KGHSH and CDR2 LQKENI. The CDR3 runs to 15 residues. The J segment lost 7 bases and the V segment lost 3 bases, leaving 6 bases of the junction unmatched. The CDR3 nucleotides are TGTGCCAGCTCACCGGACAGGGGGGTTTGGCAGCCCCAGCATTTT. It yields the protein CASSPDRGVWQPQHF. Filled out from reference TRBV18 and TRBJ1-5, the complete variable domain reads NAGVMQNPRHLVRRRGQEARLRCSPMKGHSHVYWYRQLPEEGLKFMVYLQKENIIDESGMPKERFSAEFPKEGPSILRIQQVVRGDSAAYFCASSPDRGVWQPQHFGDGTRLSIL.

The CDR3 region is CASSGAPDTEAFF. CDR3 sequence (DNA): TGCGCCAGCAGCGGGGCCCCGGATACTGAAGCTTTCTTT. The J gene is TRBJ1-1, the V gene TRBV5-1; possibly TRBD1 for D (5 bases). The CDR3 runs 13 residues. Germline values: CDR1 SGHRS, CDR2 YFSETQ. V was shortened by 4 bases and J by 5 bases, with 12 bases between the two germline ends. The full variable domain, rest sourced from reference TRBV5-1 and TRBJ1-1, is KAGVTQTPRYLIKTRGQQVTLSCSPISGHRSVSWYQQTPGQGLQFLFEYFSETQRNKGNFPGRFSGRQFSNSRSEMNVSTLELGDSALYLCASSGAPDTEAFFGQGTRLTVV.

CDR3 residues: CASSSRDSYQPQHF. CDR3 sequence (DNA): TGTGCCAGCAGCTCCAGGGACAGTTATCAGCCCCAGCATTTT. The V gene is TRBV13, the J gene TRBJ1-5, with 7 bases fitting TRBD1. Trimming took 4 bases from V and 5 from J; bases not matched to a gene: 5. Per the germline V gene, CDR1 is PRHDT and CDR2 is FYEKMQ (reference sequence). CDR3 length: 14 amino acids.

Only a few counts were recorded for this clone. This rearrangement joins TRBV28 to TRBJ1-4, with TRBD1 matching 10 bases. V lost 8 bases to trimming and J lost 7 bases; unmatched junction nucleotides: 7. Germline CDR1 is MDHEN and CDR2 is SYDVKM. The CDR3 consists of 14 residues. The chain's CDR3 is CASGGWDRGEKLFF. CDR3 coding DNA: TGTGCCAGCGGGGGCTGGGACAGGGGTGAAAAACTGTTTTTT.